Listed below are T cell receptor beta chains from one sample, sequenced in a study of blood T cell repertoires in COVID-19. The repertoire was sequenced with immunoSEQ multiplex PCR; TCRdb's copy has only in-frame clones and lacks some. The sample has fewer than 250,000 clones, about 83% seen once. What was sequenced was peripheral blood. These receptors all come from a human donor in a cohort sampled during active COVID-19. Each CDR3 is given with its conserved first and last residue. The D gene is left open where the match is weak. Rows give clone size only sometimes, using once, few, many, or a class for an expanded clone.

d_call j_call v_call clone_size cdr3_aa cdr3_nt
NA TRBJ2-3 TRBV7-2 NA CASSFGVSTDTQYF TGTGCCAGCAGCTTCGGAGTGAGCACAGATACGCAGTATTTT
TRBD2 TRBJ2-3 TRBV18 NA CASSPYAGGQGDTQYF TGTGCCAGCTCACCATATGCGGGGGGGCAGGGAGATACGCAGTATTTT
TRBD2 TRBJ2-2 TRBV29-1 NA CSVESGGAGELFF TGCAGCGTTGAAAGCGGGGGGGCCGGGGAGCTGTTTTTT
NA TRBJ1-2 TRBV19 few CATNRASGGYTF TGTGCCACCAACAGGGCCTCGGGCGGCTACACCTTC
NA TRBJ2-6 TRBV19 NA CASSVEGGSGANVLTF TGTGCCAGTAGTGTAGAGGGGGGTTCTGGGGCCAACGTCCTGACTTTC
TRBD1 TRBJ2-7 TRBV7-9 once CASTHRQGATYEQYF TGTGCCAGCACCCATAGACAGGGGGCGACCTACGAGCAGTACTTC
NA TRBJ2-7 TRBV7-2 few CASSLGSWRDEQYF TGTGCCAGCAGCTTAGGATCTTGGCGGGACGAGCAGTACTTC
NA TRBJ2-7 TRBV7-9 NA CASSLEVTSRDSFYEQYF TGTGCCAGCAGCTTAGAAGTTACATCGCGGGATTCATTCTACGAGCAGTACTTC
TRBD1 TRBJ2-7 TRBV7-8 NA CASSQTRTGPVYEQYF TGTGCCAGCAGCCAGACGAGGACAGGGCCGGTCTACGAGCAGTACTTC
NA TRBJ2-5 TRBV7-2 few CASSLASSAGQETQYF TGTGCCAGCAGCTTAGCGAGTTCGGCGGGACAAGAGACCCAGTACTTC
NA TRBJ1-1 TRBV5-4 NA CASSLWIQGNTEAFF TGTGCCAGCAGCTTGTGGATACAGGGGAACACTGAAGCTTTCTTT
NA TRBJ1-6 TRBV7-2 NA CASSWGGGPNSPLHF TGTGCCAGCAGCTGGGGGGGTGGGCCAAATTCACCCCTCCACTTT
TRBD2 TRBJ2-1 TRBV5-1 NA CASSLESGSYYNEQFF TGCGCCAGCAGCTTGGAGAGCGGGAGCTACTACAATGAGCAGTTCTTC
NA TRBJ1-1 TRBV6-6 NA CASSPRGRTEAFF TGTGCCAGCAGCCCCAGGGGCCGAACTGAAGCTTTCTTT
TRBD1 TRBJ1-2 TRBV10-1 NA CASLTRDSHYGYTF TGCGCCAGCCTTACCCGGGACAGTCACTATGGCTACACCTTC
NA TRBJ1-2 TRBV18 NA CASSPSASGNGYTF TGTGCCAGCTCACCATCGGCCTCCGGGAATGGCTACACCTTC
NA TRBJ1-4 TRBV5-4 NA CASSFFGGGSTNEKLFF TGTGCCAGCAGCTTTTTCGGGGGAGGAAGCACTAATGAAAAACTGTTTTTT
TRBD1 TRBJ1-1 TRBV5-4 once CASSPGQANTEAFF TGTGCCAGCAGCCCGGGACAGGCGAACACTGAAGCTTTCTTT
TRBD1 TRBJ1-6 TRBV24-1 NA CATSDLGDRLNNSPLHF TGTGCCACCAGTGATTTGGGGGACAGACTAAATAATTCACCCCTCCACTTT
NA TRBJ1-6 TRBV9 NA CASSGAALGSPLHF TGTGCCAGCAGCGGGGCCGCTCTGGGTTCACCCCTCCACTTT
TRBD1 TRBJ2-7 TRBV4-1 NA CASSQIGTGEVEQYF TGCGCCAGCAGCCAGATCGGGACAGGTGAGGTCGAGCAGTACTTC
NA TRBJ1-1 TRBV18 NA CASSPPRAGTEAFF TGTGCCAGCTCACCACCGAGGGCTGGCACTGAAGCTTTCTTT
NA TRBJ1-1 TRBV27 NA CASSRTPNEAFF TGTGCCAGCAGTCGGACACCTAATGAAGCTTTCTTT
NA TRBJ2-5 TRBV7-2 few CASSLLILGLETQYF TGTGCCAGCAGCCTTTTGATCCTAGGCTTAGAGACCCAGTACTTC
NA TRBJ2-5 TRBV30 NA CAWTYGGTQYF TGTGCCTGGACCTATGGTGGGACCCAGTACTTC
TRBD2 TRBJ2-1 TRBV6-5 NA CASMRLAGNNEQFF TGTGCCAGCATGCGACTAGCGGGGAACAATGAGCAGTTCTTC
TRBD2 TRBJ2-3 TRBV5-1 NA CASSGAGGPGDTQYF TGCGCCAGCAGCGGGGCGGGAGGGCCAGGGGATACGCAGTATTTT
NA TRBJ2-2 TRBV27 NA CASSLKLYTGELFF TGTGCCAGCAGTTTAAAATTATACACCGGGGAGCTGTTTTTT
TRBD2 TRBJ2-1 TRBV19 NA CASSTRLAGALSSYNEQFF TGTGCCAGTAGTACCCGACTAGCGGGGGCCCTTAGCTCCTACAATGAGCAGTTCTTC
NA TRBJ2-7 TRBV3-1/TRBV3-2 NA CASSQRQQSEQYF TGTGCCAGCAGCCAGAGACAGCAATCCGAGCAGTACTTC
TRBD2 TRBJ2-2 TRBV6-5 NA CATLREGNTGELFF TGTGCCACTTTGCGGGAGGGCAACACCGGGGAGCTGTTTTTT
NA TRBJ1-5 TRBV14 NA CASSQDRRSNQPQHF TGTGCCAGCAGCCAAGATCGGAGGTCCAATCAGCCCCAGCATTTT
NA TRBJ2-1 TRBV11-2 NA CASSLTVSPNLHVNEQFF TGTGCCAGCAGCTTAACAGTGTCCCCAAACCTTCATGTTAATGAGCAGTTCTTC
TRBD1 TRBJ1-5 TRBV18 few CASSPFGQAGEISQHF TGTGCCAGCTCACCATTTGGACAGGCGGGCGAAATATCCCAGCATTTT
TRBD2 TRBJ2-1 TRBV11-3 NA CASSLGIAGGNEQFF TGTGCCAGCAGCTTAGGTATAGCGGGGGGGAATGAGCAGTTCTTC
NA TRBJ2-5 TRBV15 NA CATSSGQTETQYF TGTGCCACCAGCAGTGGGCAGACGGAGACCCAGTACTTC
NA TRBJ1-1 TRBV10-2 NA CASSDTVTEAFF TGCGCCAGCAGTGATACTGTCACTGAAGCTTTCTTT
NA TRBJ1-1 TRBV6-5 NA CASSYRDTAFF TGTGCCAGCAGTTACCGGGACACCGCTTTCTTT
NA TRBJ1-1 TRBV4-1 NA CASSPLGIPGWTEAFF TGCGCCAGCAGCCCTTTGGGGATACCGGGGTGGACTGAAGCTTTCTTT
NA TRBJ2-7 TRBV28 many CASRKPATYEQYF TGTGCCAGCAGGAAACCTGCTACCTACGAGCAGTACTTC
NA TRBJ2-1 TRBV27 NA CASSSGERYNEQFF TGTGCCAGCAGCTCCGGGGAGCGTTACAATGAGCAGTTCTTC
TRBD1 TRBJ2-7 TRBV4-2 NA CASSHGRGTAYEQYF TGTGCCAGCAGCCATGGTCGAGGGACAGCGTACGAGCAGTACTTC
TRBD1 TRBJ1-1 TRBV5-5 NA CASSSAHTGAMNTEAFF TGTGCCAGCAGTTCCGCTCATACAGGGGCAATGAACACTGAAGCTTTCTTT
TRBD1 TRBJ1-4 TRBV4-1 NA CASSLTDRGDEKLFF TGCGCCAGCAGCCTTACGGACAGGGGGGATGAAAAACTGTTTTTT
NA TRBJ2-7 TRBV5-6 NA CASSSWDILGPSYEQYF TGTGCCAGCAGCTCCTGGGACATCTTGGGCCCATCCTACGAGCAGTACTTC
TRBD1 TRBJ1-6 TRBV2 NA CASSEGLGTDNSPLHF TGTGCCAGCAGTGAAGGTTTGGGGACAGATAATTCACCCCTCCACTTT
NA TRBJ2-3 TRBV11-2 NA CASSLEGFRGDTQYF TGTGCCAGCAGCTTAGAAGGGTTCCGGGGGGATACGCAGTATTTT
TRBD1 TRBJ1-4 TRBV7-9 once CASSSWGDRGKTNEKLFF TGTGCCAGCAGCTCTTGGGGGGACAGGGGGAAGACTAATGAAAAACTGTTTTTT
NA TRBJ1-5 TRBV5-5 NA CASSLHLDSNNQPQHF TGTGCCAGCAGCTTGCATCTGGACAGCAACAATCAGCCCCAGCATTTT
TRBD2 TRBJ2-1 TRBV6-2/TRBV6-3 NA CASSTGTRYNEQFF TGTGCCAGCAGTACCGGGACTAGATACAATGAGCAGTTCTTC
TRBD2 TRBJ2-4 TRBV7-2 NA CASSPLPRLADYKNIQYF TGTGCCAGCAGCCCCCTCCCCCGGCTAGCGGACTATAAAAACATTCAGTACTTC
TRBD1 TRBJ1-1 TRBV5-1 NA CASRVVAGGNTEAFF TGCGCCAGCAGAGTGGTAGCAGGGGGCAACACTGAAGCTTTCTTT
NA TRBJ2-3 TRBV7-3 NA CASSLTGAKDTQYF TGTGCCAGCAGCTTAACGGGGGCGAAAGATACGCAGTATTTT
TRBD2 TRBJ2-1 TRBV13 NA CASSKKGLAGLRNEQFF TGTGCCAGCAGCAAGAAGGGACTAGCGGGATTAAGAAATGAGCAGTTCTTC
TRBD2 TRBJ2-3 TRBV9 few CASSGKTGGPDTQYF TGTGCCAGCAGCGGGAAGACGGGGGGGCCGGATACGCAGTATTTT
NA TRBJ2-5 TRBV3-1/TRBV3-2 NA CASRDREETQYF TGTGCCAGCAGAGACAGAGAAGAGACCCAGTACTTC
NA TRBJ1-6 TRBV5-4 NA CASSLMAGQNSPLHF TGTGCCAGCAGCTTGATGGCAGGTCAAAATTCACCCCTCCACTTT
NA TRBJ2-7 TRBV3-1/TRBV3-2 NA CASSIQVYEQYF TGTGCCAGCAGCATACAGGTATACGAGCAGTACTTC
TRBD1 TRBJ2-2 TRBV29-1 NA CSALRDRGHTGELFF TGCAGCGCTCTCCGGGACAGGGGGCACACCGGGGAGCTGTTTTTT
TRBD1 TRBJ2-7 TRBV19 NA CASSILQGQSYEQYF TGTGCCAGTAGTATATTACAGGGGCAGAGTTACGAGCAGTACTTC